Following are 21 T cell receptor beta chains from one sample sequenced in a study of T cells in Graves' hyperthyroidism and ophthalmopathy. Template material for amplifying TCR beta CDR3 regions consisted of RNA transcripts. When the TCR CDR3 underwent first-round RT-PCR, the HTBI primer set was used. TCRdb redid the calling of the multiplex PCR reads with MiXCR, one entry per CDR3 protein. The repertoire holds 600,000 or so distinct CDR3 sequences, just over 45% seen once, with about 8.2% in the top ten. Material for sequencing was peripheral blood or thyroid tissue (not recorded which). The receptor set was obtained from a woman between 18 and 29 years old with Graves' hyperthyroidism.

The CDR3 DNA reads as TGCAGTGCTACGGGACACGTTAATTCACCCCTCCACTTT. Amino acid sequence: CSATGHVNSPLHF. The chain recombines TRBV20-1 with TRBJ1-6, with D possibly being TRBD1 (6 bases). The CDR3 sequence is 13 residues long. Germline assignment: CDR1 DFQATT and CDR2 SNEGSKA (reference sequence). Trimming took 4 bases from V and 6 from J, leaving 10 bases between them.

Worth noting for this clonotype: Its ends do not fully match the called genes, so a read error is possible. The chain couples TRBV24-1 to TRBJ2-7; tentatively, D is TRBD2 (5 bases). Germline assignment: CDR1 KGHDR and CDR2 SFDVKD. The CDR3 sequence is 15 residues long. CDR3 sequence (DNA): TGTGCCAGCAGTCCCGGACTCTGGAGCTCCTACGAGCAGTACTTC. As protein: CASSPGLWSSYEQYF.

Concerning this clonotype: A read error may account for a junction end that differs from germline. The V call is TRBV7-6, the J call TRBJ1-2; D remains ambiguous. This CDR3 has 14 residues. The germline gives CDR1 SGHVS, CDR2 FNYEAQ. The CDR3 bases are TGTGCTAGCAGCTTCGACTGGGAGAACGGTGGCTACACCTTC. As protein: CASSFDWENGGYTF.

The gene calls are TRBV9 and TRBJ1-1; D is unresolved. There are 12 residues in the CDR3. Trimming cost V 3 bases and J 2 bases, with 5 bases left between them. From germline, CDR1 is SGDLS and CDR2 YYNGEE. This CDR3 is CASSGSNTEAFF. The DNA for the CDR3 is TGTGCCAGCAGCGGGAGCAACACTGAAGCTTTCTTT.

The CDR3 here is CSASRSGKQPQHF. In DNA, the CDR3 is TGCAGTGCTAGTAGGTCCGGGAAACAGCCCCAGCATTTT. The V gene is TRBV20-1, the J gene TRBJ1-5; D call uncertain. V lost 3 bases, J lost 7 bases, and 13 bases lay in between. In germline, CDR1 is DFQATT, CDR2 SNEGSKA (reference sequence). The CDR3 covers 13 residues.

Comment on this clonotype: Germline is not matched at one junction end, which may reflect a read error. The chain couples TRBV2 to TRBJ2-7; tentative D call: TRBD2 (5 bases). CDR3 length: 12 residues. CDR1 SNHLY and CDR2 FYNNEI come from the germline V gene. The CDR3 region has the DNA TGTGCCAGCAGCGTAGGAACCGGGGAGCTGTACTTC. This sequence encodes CASSVGTGELYF.

This chain connects TRBV7-9 to TRBJ1-5, with D tentatively TRBD1 (5 bases). CDR3 length equals 17 residues. The V gene lost 5 bases and the J gene lost 0 bases, with 17 bases spanning the gap. Germline V gives CDR1 SEHNR, CDR2 FQNEAQ (reference sequence). The CDR3 sequence is CASSLYLGAFSNQPQHF. The CDR3 DNA is TGTGCCAGCAGCCTTTATTTAGGGGCCTTTAGCAATCAGCCCCAGCATTTT.

The rearrangement links TRBV2 to TRBJ2-2; 9 nucleotides match TRBD1. The CDR3 length is 16 residues. The germline V gene has CDR1 SNHLY and CDR2 FYNNEI. The V gene end was trimmed by 5 bases and the J gene end by 6 bases; junction bases not matched to a gene: 10. The CDR3 region is CASSFGQGRVPGELFF. The CDR3 region has the DNA TGTGCCAGCAGTTTCGGACAGGGGCGCGTTCCCGGGGAGCTGTTTTTT.

V and J are TRBV7-9 and TRBJ2-2; D is unresolved. V shed 6 bases and J shed 5 bases, with 16 bases lying between them. This CDR3 contains 15 residues. CDR1 and CDR2 from the germline V gene are SEHNR and FQNEAQ (reference sequence). The CDR3 bases are TGTGCCAGCAGGTTTGCCCCCACCGGGACCGGGGAGCTGTTTTTT. Amino acid sequence: CASRFAPTGTGELFF.

This sequence joins TRBV2 and TRBJ1-6; D ambiguous. Germline CDR1 is SNHLY and CDR2 is FYNNEI. V was shortened by 7 bases and J by 11 bases, with 12 bases between the two germline ends. The CDR3 totals 12 residues. CDR3 loop: CASKPAGTPLHF. As DNA, the CDR3 is TGTGCCAGCAAACCAGCGGGTACACCCCTCCACTTT. Full variable domain (rest looked up from reference TRBV2 and TRBJ1-6): EPEVTQTPSHQVTQMGQEVILRCVPISNHLYFYWYRQILGQKVEFLVSFYNNEISEKSEIFDDQFSVERPDGSNFTLKIRSTKLEDSAMYFCASKPAGTPLHFGNGTRLTVT.

The J gene is TRBJ2-7, the V gene TRBV25-1; the D gene is possibly TRBD1 (7 bases). The CDR3 loop spans 15 amino acids. The V gene lost 6 bases and the J gene lost 1 base, with 16 bases spanning the gap. Germline loops: CDR1 MGHDK, CDR2 SYGVNS. The DNA for the CDR3 is TGTGCCAGCAGCCAAGACAGGGAGGAATCCTACGAGCAGTACTTC. Its translation is CASSQDREESYEQYF.

The table lists this clonotype with a few counts. The chain carries TRBV5-1 and TRBJ2-7; TRBD2 agrees at 11 bases. The CDR3 loop spans 17 amino acids. Germline V gene data show CDR1 as SGHRS and CDR2 as YFSETQ. Germline trimming cut 2 bases from V and 2 bases from J; bases unmatched to any gene: 9. CDR3 loop: CASSLRTSGHTTYEQYF. For the CDR3, the DNA is TGCGCCAGCAGCTTACGGACTAGCGGGCACACCACCTACGAGCAGTACTTC.

The V and J genes are TRBV2 and TRBJ2-7; possibly TRBD2 for D (5 bases). This CDR3 has 13 amino acids. Germline V gene data show CDR1 as SNHLY and CDR2 as FYNNEI. V gave up 7 bases and J gave up 3 bases, with 13 bases separating them. The CDR3 DNA follows: TGTGCCAGCAACGAGAGAGGGAACTACGAGCAGTACTTC. Translating gives CASNERGNYEQYF.

The chain combines TRBV5-1 with TRBJ1-3; D is possibly TRBD1 (6 bases). Trimming shortened V by 5 bases and J by 0 bases, and 9 bases separated the two germline ends. CDR3 length equals 14 residues. Germline assignment: CDR1 SGHRS and CDR2 YFSETQ. The CDR3 protein is CASRQGSSGNTIYF. The CDR3 nucleotides are TGCGCCAGCAGGCAGGGGAGCTCTGGAAACACCATATATTTT.

In its sample, this clonotype was seen many times. The chain is built from TRBV7-2 and TRBJ1-1; the match to TRBD1 covers 7 bases. The germline CDR1 and CDR2 sequences are SGHTA and FQGNSA. V lost 2 bases and J lost 4; bases outside the gene matches: 4. The CDR3 is 14 residues long. CDR3 DNA sequence: TGTGCCAGCAGCTTAAAGCCAGGGGGCACTGAAGCTTTCTTT. Translating it yields CASSLKPGGTEAFF.

V is TRBV9 and J is TRBJ2-7; D is perhaps TRBD1 or TRBD2 (5 bases each). The CDR3 is 13 amino acids. The germline gives CDR1 SGDLS, CDR2 YYNGEE. V was pared by 2 bases and J by 3 bases, with 9 bases between. Here the CDR3 reads CASSVGDYYEQYF. In DNA, the CDR3 is TGTGCCAGCAGCGTGGGGGATTACTACGAGCAGTACTTC.

The chain combines TRBV9 with TRBJ1-1; 9 nucleotides line up with TRBD1. After removal of 4 bases from V and 6 bases from J, the junction contained 7 bases not matched to a gene. This CDR3 comprises 14 residues. The germline CDR1 and CDR2 sequences are SGDLS and YYNGEE. In DNA form, the CDR3 reads TGTGCCAGCAGCTACAGGGGGCAGGGCGCTGAAGCTTTCTTT. It is translated as CASSYRGQGAEAFF.

The chain couples TRBV2 to TRBJ2-7; TRBD2 is a possible D gene (8 bases). Per germline, CDR1 SNHLY and CDR2 FYNNEI. Deletions cut 5 bases from V and 5 bases from J, with 25 bases between. The CDR3 has 17 residues. The CDR3 region is CASSPLRRTGGGHEQYF. The CDR3, as DNA: TGTGCCAGCAGTCCACTCCGTAGGACGGGAGGGGGCCACGAGCAGTACTTC. Based on the CDR3 plus reference TRBV2 and TRBJ2-7, the full variable domain is EPEVTQTPSHQVTQMGQEVILRCVPISNHLYFYWYRQILGQKVEFLVSFYNNEISEKSEIFDDQFSVERPDGSNFTLKIRSTKLEDSAMYFCASSPLRRTGGGHEQYFGPGTRLTVT.

The genes are TRBV25-1 and TRBJ1-5; D uncertain. The CDR3 has 13 residues. CDR1 is MGHDK, CDR2 SYGVNS, per germline. CDR3 nucleotides: TGTGCTAGATCCCGGGAGATCTACAAGCCCCAGCATTTT. This translates into CARSREIYKPQHF.

The chain recombines TRBV9 with TRBJ2-7, with D possibly being TRBD1 (5 bases). The CDR3 totals 16 residues. V was shortened by 5 bases and J by 4 bases, with 22 bases between the two germline ends. Looked up from germline, CDR1 is SGDLS and CDR2 is YYNGEE. CDR3 sequence reads: CASSLMPAGSAYEQYF. CDR3 nucleotides: TGTGCCAGCAGTTTAATGCCGGCAGGGTCCGCTTACGAGCAGTACTTC.

About this clonotype itself: Lacking the conserved final phenylalanine or tryptophan, this CDR3 likely reflects a read error. This sequence joins TRBV19 and TRBJ2-7; 10 nucleotides align to TRBD2. Germline V gene lookup returns CDR1 LNHDA and CDR2 SQIVND (reference sequence). Losses at the gene ends were 3 bases for V and 1 base for J; bases not matched to a gene: 3. The CDR3 loop spans 15 amino acids. CDR3 residues: CASSIELAGSYEQYL. The CDR3 nucleotides read TGTGCCAGTAGTATCGAACTAGCGGGATCCTACGAGCAGTACCTC.